These T cell receptor beta chains were read from a single sample in a study of CD8+ T cells in alopecia areata. Sequencing was performed with immunoSEQ multiplex PCR; in TCRdb, only in-frame clones are kept and a portion is missing. The sample has 170,000 or so clones, 63% seen once. The input for sequencing was CD4+ T cells sorted from blood, taken at week 0. The source is a human donor with alopecia areata. The CDR3 runs from the conserved cysteine through the conserved F or W. A D gene is named only where the DNA matches it firmly. A row's size may be missing; if present it is once, few, many or a size class.

TRBV11-1,.,TRBD1,TRBJ1-1,CASSLNRGLNTEAFF,TGTGCCAGCAGCCTAAACAGGGGGCTGAACACTGAAGCTTTCTTT
TRBV27,.,TRBD1,TRBJ2-1,CASSPYRGRGEQFF,TGTGCCAGCAGTCCTTACAGGGGGCGTGGTGAGCAGTTCTTC
TRBV5-1,.,.,TRBJ1-1,CASSLYGDTEAFF,TGCGCCAGCAGCTTGTATGGGGACACTGAAGCTTTCTTT
TRBV2,.,.,TRBJ1-1,CASQSDRSMNTEAFF,TGTGCCAGCCAGTCCGACAGATCCATGAACACTGAAGCTTTCTTT
TRBV5-1,few,.,TRBJ1-1,CASSLQVGSRAEAFF,TGCGCCAGCAGCTTGCAGGTCGGGTCGAGAGCTGAAGCTTTCTTT
TRBV18,.,.,TRBJ1-6,CASSPKTNSPLHF,TGTGCCAGCTCACCGAAAACCAATTCACCCCTCCACTTT
TRBV7-2,.,.,TRBJ1-5,CASSLDNQPQHF,TGTGCCAGCAGCTTAGACAATCAGCCCCAGCATTTT
TRBV23-1,.,.,TRBJ1-6,CASCRESSPLHF,TGCGCCAGCTGCCGTGAGAGTTCACCCCTCCACTTT
TRBV6-1,.,.,TRBJ2-1,CASSIIYNEQFF,TGTGCCAGCAGTATAATCTACAATGAGCAGTTCTTC
TRBV27,few,TRBD1,TRBJ1-2,CASSLHRTGGFGYTF,TGTGCCAGCAGTTTACATCGGACAGGGGGCTTTGGCTACACCTTC
TRBV29-1,.,.,TRBJ2-3,CSVGVGAPPDTQYF,TGCAGCGTTGGTGTCGGGGCCCCACCGGATACGCAGTATTTT
TRBV29-1,.,TRBD1,TRBJ1-2,CSVDRTGGYGYTF,TGCAGCGTTGATCGGACAGGGGGGTATGGCTACACCTTC
TRBV30,.,.,TRBJ2-3,CAWSTGKDTQYF,TGTGCCTGGAGTACAGGGAAAGATACGCAGTATTTT
TRBV30,.,.,TRBJ2-7,CAWKKSSYEQYF,TGTGCCTGGAAGAAGAGCTCCTACGAGCAGTACTTC
TRBV29-1,.,.,TRBJ2-7,CSVWDTAYEQYF,TGCAGCGTTTGGGACACCGCCTACGAGCAGTACTTC
TRBV4-3,.,TRBD1,TRBJ2-7,CASSQDSGGEQYF,TGCGCCAGCAGCCAAGATTCAGGGGGCGAGCAGTACTTC
TRBV29-1,.,.,TRBJ2-1,CSVEDLGNEQFF,TGCAGCGTTGAAGATCTCGGGAATGAGCAGTTCTTC
TRBV5-1,.,TRBD1,TRBJ2-2,CASGGQGYTGELFF,TGCGCCAGCGGCGGACAGGGCTACACCGGGGAGCTGTTTTTT
TRBV10-3,many,TRBD1,TRBJ1-1,CAISDPGTGDPEAFF,TGTGCCATCAGTGATCCCGGGACAGGGGATCCTGAAGCTTTCTTT
TRBV4-2,.,.,TRBJ1-4,CASSRSSLDEKLFF,TGTGCCAGCAGCCGAAGCAGTCTTGACGAAAAACTGTTTTTT
TRBV10-3,few,.,TRBJ2-7,CAISESGYEQYF,TGTGCCATCAGTGAGTCAGGATACGAGCAGTACTTC
TRBV4-3,.,TRBD1,TRBJ1-2,CASSHSGTATYGYTF,TGCGCCAGCAGCCACTCCGGGACAGCGACGTATGGCTACACCTTC
TRBV30,.,.,TRBJ2-2,CAQTGIGGTGELFF,TGTGCCCAGACCGGGATCGGGGGCACCGGGGAGCTGTTTTTT
TRBV19,.,TRBD1,TRBJ1-6,CASSIQGASNSPLHF,TGTGCCAGTAGTATACAGGGGGCATCTAATTCACCCCTCCACTTT
TRBV29-1,.,.,TRBJ2-6,CSVGHNSGANVLTF,TGCAGCGTTGGACATAACTCTGGGGCCAACGTCCTGACTTTC
TRBV5-1,few,.,TRBJ2-3,CASSLDGGRPTDTQYF,TGCGCCAGCAGCTTGGATGGTGGTAGACCCACAGATACGCAGTATTTT
TRBV29-1,.,TRBD2,TRBJ2-1,CSVGGLAVHEQFF,TGCAGCGTTGGGGGACTAGCAGTCCATGAGCAGTTCTTC
TRBV29-1,few,.,TRBJ2-3,CSVRRGGTDTQYF,TGCAGCGTTCGCCGGGGCGGCACAGATACGCAGTATTTT
TRBV6-6,.,.,TRBJ2-5,CASCQPQGTQYF,TGTGCCAGCTGCCAGCCCCAAGGGACCCAGTACTTC
TRBV30,.,.,TRBJ2-5,CAWSVLGNPLSETQYF,TGTGCCTGGAGTGTACTGGGCAACCCTTTATCGGAGACCCAGTACTTC
TRBV29-1,.,TRBD1,TRBJ2-2,CSVGDRGTGELFF,TGCAGCGTCGGAGACAGGGGCACCGGGGAGCTGTTTTTT
TRBV30,.,.,TRBJ2-1,CAWSGLQSYNEQFF,TGTGCCTGGAGCGGACTACAGTCCTACAATGAGCAGTTCTTC
TRBV27,.,.,TRBJ1-6,CASRVLNSPLHF,TGTGCCAGCAGAGTCTTGAATTCACCCCTCCACTTT
TRBV29-1,.,TRBD2,TRBJ2-2,CSVSPGGTGELFF,TGCAGCGTCTCACCGGGGGGTACCGGGGAGCTGTTTTTT
TRBV7-8,.,.,TRBJ2-1,CASSRGKTRQSSYNEQFF,TGTGCCAGCAGCCGGGGCAAGACGCGCCAGAGCTCCTACAATGAGCAGTTCTTC
TRBV7-2,.,TRBD1,TRBJ2-3,CASSRGGIQLDTQYF,TGTGCCAGCTCCCGAGGGGGCATTCAGTTGGATACGCAGTATTTT
TRBV4-3,once,.,TRBJ1-2,CASSQERTVNYGYTF,TGCGCCAGCAGCCAAGAGAGGACAGTAAACTATGGCTACACCTTC
TRBV19,.,.,TRBJ1-1,CASTWGENTEAFF,TGTGCCAGTACGTGGGGAGAGAACACTGAAGCTTTCTTT
TRBV5-1,few,.,TRBJ1-1,CASSLAAGDTEAFF,TGCGCCAGCAGCTTGGCGGCGGGGGACACTGAAGCTTTCTTT
TRBV7-2,.,.,TRBJ1-4,CASSLAPSPGEKLFF,TGTGCCAGCAGCTTAGCGCCGAGTCCGGGTGAAAAACTGTTTTTT
TRBV30,few,.,TRBJ1-2,CAWSVGLGGNYGYTF,TGTGCCTGGAGTGTTGGTTTAGGGGGAAACTATGGCTACACCTTC
TRBV29-1,few,.,TRBJ1-4,CSAVDGTNEKLFF,TGCAGCGCCGTGGACGGAACTAATGAAAAACTGTTTTTT
TRBV27,.,TRBD1,TRBJ1-6,CASSLSLGQGNSPLHF,TGTGCCAGCAGTTTATCCTTGGGACAGGGGAATTCACCCCTCCACTTT
TRBV5-1,few,TRBD1,TRBJ1-6,CASSLARPGQGDSPLHF,TGCGCCAGCAGCTTGGCTCGCCCGGGACAGGGAGATTCACCCCTCCACTTT
TRBV1,.,.,TRBJ2-3,CTSSQVVGASTDTQYF,TGCACCAGCAGCCAAGTCGTGGGCGCTAGCACAGATACGCAGTATTTT
TRBV25-1,few,.,TRBJ2-5,CASSEETQYF,TGTGCCAGCAGTGAGGAGACCCAGTACTTC
TRBV27,.,.,TRBJ1-5,CASSFGAGGTGQPQHF,TGTGCCAGCAGTTTCGGGGCGGGCGGGACGGGGCAGCCCCAGCATTTT
TRBV7-9,few,.,TRBJ2-5,CASSLPIFAEGQETQYF,TGTGCCAGCAGCTTACCGATATTTGCCGAGGGTCAAGAGACCCAGTACTTC
TRBV29-1,.,.,TRBJ2-7,CSVVLQGRTYEQYF,TGCAGCGTTGTCTTACAAGGCAGAACCTACGAGCAGTACTTC